A selection of T cell receptor beta chains follows, all from one sample in a study of cytomegalovirus exposure and HLA in healthy donors. Repertoires were generated with immunoSEQ multiplex PCR, while TCRdb's copy carries only in-frame clones and drops some. The repertoire has 95,000 to 150,000 clones, less than 10% of them found once; the top ten carry approximately 6%. Sequenced: PBMCs. The source is a woman aged 40 to 50 in good health and CMV-seropositive. CDR3s include the opening cysteine and the closing phenylalanine or tryptophan. A D gene is named only where the DNA matches it firmly. For some rows the clone size is stated as once, few or many, or as a class when expanded; others skip it.

DNA: TGTGCCAGTAGAGGCTCCACGGGACAGGGGACTTTTGGCTACACCTTC
CDR3: CASRGSTGQGTFGYTF
J: TRBJ1-2
V: TRBV19
D: TRBD1
size: NA

DNA: TGTGCCAGCACTCGAATCTTGAACACTGAAGCTTTCTTT
CDR3: CASTRILNTEAFF
J: TRBJ1-1
V: TRBV10-3
D: NA
size: many

DNA: TGTGCCAGCAGCCGGACAGGGGGGTTGAACACTGAAGCTTTCTTT
CDR3: CASSRTGGLNTEAFF
J: TRBJ1-1
V: TRBV6-5
D: TRBD1
size: NA

DNA: TGTGCCAGCATCGGGACTAGCTTTACCAACGAGCAGTACTTC
CDR3: CASIGTSFTNEQYF
J: TRBJ2-7
V: TRBV6-1
D: TRBD2
size: few

DNA: TGTGCCAGCAGGTATCAGGGAAACACTGAAGCTTTCTTT
CDR3: CASRYQGNTEAFF
J: TRBJ1-1
V: TRBV7-8
D: NA
size: NA

DNA: TGTGCCATCAGTGACCGGGACAGGCAAGAGACCCAGTACTTC
CDR3: CAISDRDRQETQYF
J: TRBJ2-5
V: TRBV10-3
D: TRBD1
size: NA

DNA: TGTGCCAGTACAGGAGAAGAGACCTACGAGCAGTACTTC
CDR3: CASTGEETYEQYF
J: TRBJ2-7
V: TRBV5-6
D: NA
size: NA

DNA: TGCGCCAGCAGTGAAGCTTGGGCCACCCACGAGCAGTACTTC
CDR3: CASSEAWATHEQYF
J: TRBJ2-7
V: TRBV10-1
D: NA
size: few

DNA: TGTGCCAGCAGTGAAACTAGCGGGGGGGCCTCAGATACGCAGTATTTT
CDR3: CASSETSGGASDTQYF
J: TRBJ2-3
V: TRBV6-4
D: TRBD2
size: few

DNA: TGCAGCGTTCTCACTAGCGGGGGAGGCGAGCAGTTCTTC
CDR3: CSVLTSGGGEQFF
J: TRBJ2-1
V: TRBV29-1
D: TRBD2
size: NA

DNA: TGTGCCAGTAGTATCGGGACAGGGACATTCTACGAGCAGTACTTC
CDR3: CASSIGTGTFYEQYF
J: TRBJ2-7
V: TRBV19
D: TRBD1
size: NA

DNA: TGCGCCAGCAGCACCGGACAGGACTATGAAAAACTGTTTTTT
CDR3: CASSTGQDYEKLFF
J: TRBJ1-4
V: TRBV5-1
D: TRBD1
size: NA

DNA: TGTGCCAGTACTGGAGGATGGGGTGGCCTAAGCTCCTACAATGAGCAGTTCTTC
CDR3: CASTGGWGGLSSYNEQFF
J: TRBJ2-1
V: TRBV19
D: NA
size: few

DNA: TGTGCCAACAGGGGGGGAGTGAGGGGTGGCTACACCTTC
CDR3: CANRGGVRGGYTF
J: TRBJ1-2
V: TRBV9
D: TRBD1
size: NA

DNA: TGTGCCAGCAGCTTACAGGGTTACGAGCAGTACTTC
CDR3: CASSLQGYEQYF
J: TRBJ2-7
V: TRBV7-8
D: NA
size: NA

DNA: TGTGCCAGCAGTTACTCGAGGGATGGAAATTCACCCCTCCACTTT
CDR3: CASSYSRDGNSPLHF
J: TRBJ1-6
V: TRBV6-6
D: NA
size: NA

DNA: TGTGCCAGCAGGGGAACAGGGTTGGACGAGCAGTACTTC
CDR3: CASRGTGLDEQYF
J: TRBJ2-7
V: TRBV27
D: NA
size: NA

DNA: TGTGCCTGGGACAGGGTGTTAGGGACAGATACGCAGTATTTT
CDR3: CAWDRVLGTDTQYF
J: TRBJ2-3
V: TRBV30
D: TRBD1
size: many

DNA: TGCAGCGTTGAGGGACAGGGGGTCTACGAGCAGTACTTC
CDR3: CSVEGQGVYEQYF
J: TRBJ2-7
V: TRBV29-1
D: TRBD1
size: few

DNA: TGTGCCAGCAGCGTAGGGGACAGGTCCTATAGCAATCAGCCCCAGCATTTT
CDR3: CASSVGDRSYSNQPQHF
J: TRBJ1-5
V: TRBV9
D: TRBD1
size: NA

DNA: TGTGCCAGCAGTCGGGACAGGGGCCATGGCTACACCTTC
CDR3: CASSRDRGHGYTF
J: TRBJ1-2
V: TRBV6-5
D: TRBD1
size: few

DNA: TGCGCCAGCAGCTTGGCGCGGGGCCGGGAGCAGTACTTC
CDR3: CASSLARGREQYF
J: TRBJ2-7
V: TRBV5-1
D: NA
size: NA

DNA: TGTGCCAGCAGCTTAAGGGGACTCTCTGGAAACACCATATATTTT
CDR3: CASSLRGLSGNTIYF
J: TRBJ1-3
V: TRBV11-2
D: NA
size: NA

DNA: TGCGCCAGCAGCTTGGGACCGGGTGGAGAGACCCAGTACTTC
CDR3: CASSLGPGGETQYF
J: TRBJ2-5
V: TRBV5-1
D: NA
size: NA

DNA: TGTGCCAGCAGTTCCGCACAGGGGGCTGGGGGCTACACCTTC
CDR3: CASSSAQGAGGYTF
J: TRBJ1-2
V: TRBV6-5
D: TRBD1
size: NA

DNA: TGTGCCAGCAGCTTCATGACAGGGTTCTCCTACGAGCAGTACTTC
CDR3: CASSFMTGFSYEQYF
J: TRBJ2-7
V: TRBV11-2
D: TRBD1
size: few

DNA: TGTGCCAGCAGCTTAGGGACTAGCAGAACCTACGAGCAGTACTTC
CDR3: CASSLGTSRTYEQYF
J: TRBJ2-7
V: TRBV7-6
D: TRBD2
size: NA

DNA: TGCGCCAGCAGCCAACCGAGCGGAAATGAGCAGTTCTTC
CDR3: CASSQPSGNEQFF
J: TRBJ2-1
V: TRBV4-1
D: NA
size: NA

DNA: TGTGCCAGCAGCTTAGGTCTCTTGTATGGCTACACCTTC
CDR3: CASSLGLLYGYTF
J: TRBJ1-2
V: TRBV7-9
D: NA
size: few

DNA: TGTGCCAGCAGTGATGATTACATCTCTGGGGCCAACGTCCTGACTTTC
CDR3: CASSDDYISGANVLTF
J: TRBJ2-6
V: TRBV2
D: NA
size: NA

DNA: TGTGCCAGCAGCCAGTCGGGGGGGAACACTGAAGCTTTCTTT
CDR3: CASSQSGGNTEAFF
J: TRBJ1-1
V: TRBV16
D: NA
size: NA

DNA: TGTGCCAGCAGCCTCCGCGGGTACAATGAGCAGTTCTTC
CDR3: CASSLRGYNEQFF
J: TRBJ2-1
V: TRBV14
D: NA
size: NA

DNA: TGTGCCAGCAGCCCCCGACGGAGGGGCGAGGAGACCCAGTACTTC
CDR3: CASSPRRRGEETQYF
J: TRBJ2-5
V: TRBV7-8
D: NA
size: few

DNA: TGTGCCAGCAGCGTAGGAGTCCAGGGGCGCGAAAAACTGTTTTTT
CDR3: CASSVGVQGREKLFF
J: TRBJ1-4
V: TRBV9
D: NA
size: NA

DNA: TGTGCCAGCTCACCAGCAGCAGGGGGTTACGAGCAGTACTTC
CDR3: CASSPAAGGYEQYF
J: TRBJ2-7
V: TRBV18
D: TRBD1
size: NA

DNA: TGTGCCAGCAGCTTTAGCGGGGGAGTTCAAGAGACCCAGTACTTC
CDR3: CASSFSGGVQETQYF
J: TRBJ2-5
V: TRBV5-6
D: TRBD2
size: NA

DNA: TGCGCCAGCAGCTTGGTATCAGGGGCGTCTCAGCCCCAGCATTTT
CDR3: CASSLVSGASQPQHF
J: TRBJ1-5
V: TRBV5-1
D: NA
size: NA

DNA: TGCGCCAGCAGCCTGGGACAGGGCTCGAACACTGAAGCTTTCTTT
CDR3: CASSLGQGSNTEAFF
J: TRBJ1-1
V: TRBV4-1
D: TRBD1
size: few

DNA: TGTGCCAGCAGCTCCCTGGGACAGCTTACCTACGAGCAGTACTTC
CDR3: CASSSLGQLTYEQYF
J: TRBJ2-7
V: TRBV5-4
D: TRBD1
size: NA

DNA: TGTGCCAGCAGCTTAGTAACAGGGTTGGGGTACGAGCAGTACTTC
CDR3: CASSLVTGLGYEQYF
J: TRBJ2-7
V: TRBV7-8
D: NA
size: NA

DNA: TGTGCCAGCAGCGTGGGACATTATAGCAATCAGCCCCAGCATTTT
CDR3: CASSVGHYSNQPQHF
J: TRBJ1-5
V: TRBV5-6
D: NA
size: few

DNA: TGTGCCAGTAGTACCCCAACGGGCAGGGGGTCGAACACTGAAGCTTTCTTT
CDR3: CASSTPTGRGSNTEAFF
J: TRBJ1-1
V: TRBV19
D: TRBD1
size: few

DNA: TGTGCCAGTCGGACAGAGATGAACACTGAAGCTTTCTTT
CDR3: CASRTEMNTEAFF
J: TRBJ1-1
V: TRBV19
D: NA
size: NA

DNA: TGTGCCTCTAAAGCCGGACAGGGGGTAAATCAGCCCCAGCATTTT
CDR3: CASKAGQGVNQPQHF
J: TRBJ1-5
V: TRBV6-1
D: TRBD1
size: NA

DNA: TGTGCCTGGAGGAGCGGGCCGAGCACAGATACGCAGTATTTT
CDR3: CAWRSGPSTDTQYF
J: TRBJ2-3
V: TRBV30
D: NA
size: few

DNA: TGTGCCAGCAGCCGGGACAGGACTAACTATGGCTACACCTTC
CDR3: CASSRDRTNYGYTF
J: TRBJ1-2
V: TRBV2
D: TRBD1
size: few

DNA: TGTGCCAGCAGCTTTTCGTTCGGACAGGGTGGTCATGGGGCTTTCTTT
CDR3: CASSFSFGQGGHGAFF
J: TRBJ1-1
V: TRBV5-6
D: TRBD1
size: NA

DNA: TGTGCCAGCAGCTTGGCCGGGGTAGCCCAGTACTTC
CDR3: CASSLAGVAQYF
J: TRBJ2-5
V: TRBV5-4
D: NA
size: few

DNA: TGTGCCAGCAGCCAACGGACGGGGGGGAAGACTGAAGCTTTCTTT
CDR3: CASSQRTGGKTEAFF
J: TRBJ1-1
V: TRBV11-2
D: NA
size: NA

DNA: TGTGCCAGCAGTGTACAGGGAACCGATGCGCAGTATTTT
CDR3: CASSVQGTDAQYF
J: TRBJ2-3
V: TRBV28
D: NA
size: few

DNA: TGTGCCAGCAGCAAACCAGCGGGGGTAGGCACAGATACGCAGTATTTT
CDR3: CASSKPAGVGTDTQYF
J: TRBJ2-3
V: TRBV21-1
D: NA
size: few

DNA: TGTGCCAGCAGTCCCGTGCTTCGGGGGAGCTCCTACGAGCAGTACTTC
CDR3: CASSPVLRGSSYEQYF
J: TRBJ2-7
V: TRBV2
D: NA
size: NA